This T cell receptor (beta chain) was obtained from a study of technical replicates of blood from several donors. Only one count was recorded for this clone. The same CDR3 also results from other DNA sequences found in this sample. CDR3 size: 14 residues. Trimming took off 0 bases at V and 5 bases at J, with 9 bases between the two ends. Germline V gene data show CDR1 as SGHRS and CDR2 as YFSETQ. Produced via immunoSEQ multiplex PCR; TCRdb's table is partial and in-frame only. The table records more than 95,000 clones, around 96% of them present only once. The source material was T cells isolated from PBMCs. The rearrangement joins TRBV5-1 to TRBJ2-1; the D gene is possibly TRBD2 (5 bases). The origin of this receptor is a human donor in good health. Here the CDR3 DNA reads TGCGCCAGCAGCTTGGGCGGGCTGAACAATGAGCAGTTCTTC. Translation gives CASSLGGLNNEQFF.